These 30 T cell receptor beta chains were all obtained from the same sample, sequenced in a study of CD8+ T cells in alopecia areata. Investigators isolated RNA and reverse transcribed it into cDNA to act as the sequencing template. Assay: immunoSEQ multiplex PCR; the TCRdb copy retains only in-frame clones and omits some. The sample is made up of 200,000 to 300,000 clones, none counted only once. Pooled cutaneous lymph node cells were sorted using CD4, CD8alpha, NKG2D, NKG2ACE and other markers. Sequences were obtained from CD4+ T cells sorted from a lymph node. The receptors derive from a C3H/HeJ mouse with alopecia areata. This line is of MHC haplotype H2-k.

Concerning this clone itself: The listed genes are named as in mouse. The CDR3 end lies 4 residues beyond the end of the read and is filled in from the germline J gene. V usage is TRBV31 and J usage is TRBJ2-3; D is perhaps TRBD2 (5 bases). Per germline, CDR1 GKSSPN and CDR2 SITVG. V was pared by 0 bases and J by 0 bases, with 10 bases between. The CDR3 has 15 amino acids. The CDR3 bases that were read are TGTGCCTGGAGTCTCGGCTGGGCTAGTGCAGAA. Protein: CAWSLGWASAE. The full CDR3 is CAWSLGWASAETLYF.

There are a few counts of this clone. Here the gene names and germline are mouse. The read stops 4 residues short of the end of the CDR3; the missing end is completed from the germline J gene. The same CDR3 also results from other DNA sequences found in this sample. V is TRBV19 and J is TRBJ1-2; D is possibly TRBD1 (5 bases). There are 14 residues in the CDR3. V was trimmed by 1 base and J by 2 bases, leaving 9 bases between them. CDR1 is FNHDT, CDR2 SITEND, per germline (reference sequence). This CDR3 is CASSIRRANSDYTF. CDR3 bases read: TGTGCCAGCAGTATACGCAGGGCCAACTCC. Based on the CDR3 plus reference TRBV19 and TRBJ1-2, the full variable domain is GGIITQTPKFLIGQEGQKLTLKCQQNFNHDTMYWYRQDSGKGLRLIYYSITENDLQKGDLSEGYDASREKKSSFSLTVTSAQKNEMAVFLCASSIRRANSDYTFGSGTRLLVI.

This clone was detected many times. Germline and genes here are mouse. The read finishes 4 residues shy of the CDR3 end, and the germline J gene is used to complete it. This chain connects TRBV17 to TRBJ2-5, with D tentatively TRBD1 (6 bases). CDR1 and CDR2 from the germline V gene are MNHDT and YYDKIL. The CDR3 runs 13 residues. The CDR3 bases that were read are TGTGCTAGCAGTATAAGGACAGAAGAC. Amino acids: CASSIRTED. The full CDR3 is CASSIRTEDTQYF.

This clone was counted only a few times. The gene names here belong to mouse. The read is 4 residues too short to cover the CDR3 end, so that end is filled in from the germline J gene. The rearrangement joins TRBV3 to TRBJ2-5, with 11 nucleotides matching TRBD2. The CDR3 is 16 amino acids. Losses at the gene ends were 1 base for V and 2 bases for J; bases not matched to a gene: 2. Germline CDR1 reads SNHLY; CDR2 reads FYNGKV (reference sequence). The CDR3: CASSLGGLGVQDTQYF. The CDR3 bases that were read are TGTGCCAGCAGCTTAGGGGGACTGGGGGTCCAAGAC.

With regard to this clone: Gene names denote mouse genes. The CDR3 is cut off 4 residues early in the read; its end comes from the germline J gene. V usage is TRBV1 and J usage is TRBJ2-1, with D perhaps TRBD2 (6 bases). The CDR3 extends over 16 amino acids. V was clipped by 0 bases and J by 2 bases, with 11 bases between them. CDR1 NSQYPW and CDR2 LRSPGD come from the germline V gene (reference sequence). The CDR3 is CTCSAEKLGYYAEQFF. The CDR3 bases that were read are TGCACCTGCAGTGCAGAAAAACTGGGTTACTATGCT.

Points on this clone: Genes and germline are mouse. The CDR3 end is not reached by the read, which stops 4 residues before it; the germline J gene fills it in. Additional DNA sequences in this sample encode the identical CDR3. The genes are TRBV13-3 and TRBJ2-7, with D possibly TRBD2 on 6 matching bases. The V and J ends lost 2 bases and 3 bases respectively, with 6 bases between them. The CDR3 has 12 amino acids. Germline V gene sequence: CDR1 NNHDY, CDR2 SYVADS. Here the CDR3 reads CASSEGGYEQYF. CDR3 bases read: TGTGCCAGCAGTGAGGGGGGCTAT.

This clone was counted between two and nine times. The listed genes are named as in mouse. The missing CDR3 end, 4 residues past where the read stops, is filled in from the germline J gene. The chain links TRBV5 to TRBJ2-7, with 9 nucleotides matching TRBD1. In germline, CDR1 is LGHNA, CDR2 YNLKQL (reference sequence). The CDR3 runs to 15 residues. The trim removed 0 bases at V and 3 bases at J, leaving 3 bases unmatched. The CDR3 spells CASSQEGTGFYEQYF. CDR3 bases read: TGTGCCAGCAGCCAAGAAGGGACAGGGTTCTAT.

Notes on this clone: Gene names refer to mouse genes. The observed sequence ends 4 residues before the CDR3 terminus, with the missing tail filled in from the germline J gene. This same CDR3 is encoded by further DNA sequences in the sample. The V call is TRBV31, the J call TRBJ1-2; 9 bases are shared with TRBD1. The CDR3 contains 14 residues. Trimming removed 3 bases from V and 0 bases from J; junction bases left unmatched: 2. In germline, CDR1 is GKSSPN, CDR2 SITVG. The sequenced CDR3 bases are TGTGCCTGGAGCCGGGACAGGGCAAACTCC. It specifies CAWSRDRANS. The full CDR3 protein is CAWSRDRANSDYTF.

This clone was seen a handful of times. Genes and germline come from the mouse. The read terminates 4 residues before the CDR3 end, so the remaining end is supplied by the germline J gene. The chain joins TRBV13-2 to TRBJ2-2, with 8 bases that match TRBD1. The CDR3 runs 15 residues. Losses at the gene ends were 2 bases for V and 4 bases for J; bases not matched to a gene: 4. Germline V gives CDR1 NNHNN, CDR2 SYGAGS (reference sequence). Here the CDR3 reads CASGEGDRTTGQLYF. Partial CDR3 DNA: TGTGCCAGCGGTGAGGGGGACAGGACCACCGGG.

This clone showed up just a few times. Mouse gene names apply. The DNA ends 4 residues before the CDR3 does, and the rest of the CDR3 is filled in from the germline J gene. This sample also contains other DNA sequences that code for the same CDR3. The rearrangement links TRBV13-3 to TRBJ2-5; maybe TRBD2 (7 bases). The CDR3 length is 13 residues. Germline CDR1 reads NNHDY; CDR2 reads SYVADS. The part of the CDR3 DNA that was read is TGTGCCAGCAGTGAAGGGGGGGAGGAC. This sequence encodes CASSEGGED. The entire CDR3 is CASSEGGEDTQYF.

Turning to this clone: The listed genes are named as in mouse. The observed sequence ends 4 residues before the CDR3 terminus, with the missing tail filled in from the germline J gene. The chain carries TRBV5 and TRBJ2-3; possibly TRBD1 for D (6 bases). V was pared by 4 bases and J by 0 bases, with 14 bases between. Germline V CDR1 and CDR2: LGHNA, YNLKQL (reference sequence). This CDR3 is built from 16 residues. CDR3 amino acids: CASSPRQATSAETLYF. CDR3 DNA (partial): TGTGCCAGCAGCCCCCGACAGGCTACTAGTGCAGAA.

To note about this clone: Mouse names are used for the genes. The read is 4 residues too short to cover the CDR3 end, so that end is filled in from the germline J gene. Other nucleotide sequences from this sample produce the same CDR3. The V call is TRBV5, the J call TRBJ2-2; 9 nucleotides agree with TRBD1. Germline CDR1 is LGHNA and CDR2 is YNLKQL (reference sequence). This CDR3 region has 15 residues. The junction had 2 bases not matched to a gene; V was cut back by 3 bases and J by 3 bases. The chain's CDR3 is CASSQDRGDTGQLYF. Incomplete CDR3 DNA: TGTGCCAGCAGCCAGGACAGGGGTGACACCGGG.

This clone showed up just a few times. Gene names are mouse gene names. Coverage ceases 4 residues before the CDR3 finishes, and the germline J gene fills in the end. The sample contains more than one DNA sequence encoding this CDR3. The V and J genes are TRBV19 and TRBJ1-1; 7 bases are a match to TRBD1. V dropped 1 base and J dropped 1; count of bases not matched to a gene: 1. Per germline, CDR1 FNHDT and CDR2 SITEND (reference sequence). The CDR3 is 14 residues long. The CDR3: CASSIRDRNTEVFF. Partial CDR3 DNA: TGTGCCAGCAGTATACGGGACAGAAACACA.

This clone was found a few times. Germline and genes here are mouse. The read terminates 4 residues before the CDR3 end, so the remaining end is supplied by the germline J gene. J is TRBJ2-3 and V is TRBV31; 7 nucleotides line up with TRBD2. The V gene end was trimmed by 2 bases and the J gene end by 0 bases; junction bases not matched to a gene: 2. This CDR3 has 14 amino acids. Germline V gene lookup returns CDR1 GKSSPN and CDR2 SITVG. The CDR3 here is CAWSGLASAETLYF. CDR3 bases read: TGTGCCTGGAGTGGACTGGCTAGTGCAGAA. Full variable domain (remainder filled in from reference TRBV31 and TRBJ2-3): AQTIHQWPVAEIKAVGSPLSLGCTIKGKSSPNLYWYWQATGGTLQQLFYSITVGQVESVVQLNLSASRPKDDQFILSTEKLLLSHSGFYLCAWSGLASAETLYFGSGTRLTVL.

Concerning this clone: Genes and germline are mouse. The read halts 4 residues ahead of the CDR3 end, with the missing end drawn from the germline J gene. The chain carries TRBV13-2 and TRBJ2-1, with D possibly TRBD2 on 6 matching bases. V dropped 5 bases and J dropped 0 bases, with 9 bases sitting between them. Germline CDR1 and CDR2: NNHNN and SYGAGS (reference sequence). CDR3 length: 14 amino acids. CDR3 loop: CASGYWANYAEQFF. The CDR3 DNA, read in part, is TGTGCCAGCGGGTACTGGGCTAACTATGCT.

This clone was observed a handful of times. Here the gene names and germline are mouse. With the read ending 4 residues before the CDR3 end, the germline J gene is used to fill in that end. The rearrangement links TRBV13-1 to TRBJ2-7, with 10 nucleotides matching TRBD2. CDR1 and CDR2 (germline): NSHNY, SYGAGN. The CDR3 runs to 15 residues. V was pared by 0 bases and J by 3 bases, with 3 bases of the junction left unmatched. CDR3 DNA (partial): TGTGCCAGCAGTGATGAGGGGACTGGGGACTAT. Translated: CASSDEGTGDY. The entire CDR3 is CASSDEGTGDYEQYF.

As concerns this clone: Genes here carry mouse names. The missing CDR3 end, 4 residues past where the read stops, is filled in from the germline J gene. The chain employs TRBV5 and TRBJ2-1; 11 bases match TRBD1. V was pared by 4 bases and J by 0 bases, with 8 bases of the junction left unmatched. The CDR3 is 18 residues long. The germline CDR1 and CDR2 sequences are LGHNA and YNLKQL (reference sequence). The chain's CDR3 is CASSRSGTGGSNYAEQFF. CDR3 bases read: TGTGCCAGCAGCCGTTCCGGGACAGGGGGTTCTAACTATGCT.

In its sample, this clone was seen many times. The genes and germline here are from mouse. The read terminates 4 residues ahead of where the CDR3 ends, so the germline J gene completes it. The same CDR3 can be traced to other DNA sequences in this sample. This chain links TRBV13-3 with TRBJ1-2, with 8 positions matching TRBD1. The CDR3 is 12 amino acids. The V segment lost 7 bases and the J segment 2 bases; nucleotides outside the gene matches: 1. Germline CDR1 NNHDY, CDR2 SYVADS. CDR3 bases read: TGTGCCAGCCGGGACAGGAACTCC. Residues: CASRDRNS. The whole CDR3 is CASRDRNSDYTF.

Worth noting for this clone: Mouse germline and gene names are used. CDR3 protein: CTCSPGHSSYEQYF. Partial CDR3 DNA: TGCACCTGCAGTCCGGGACATAGCTCCTAT. This chain uses TRBV1 with TRBJ2-7; D is possibly TRBD1 (6 bases). The read falls 4 residues short of the CDR3 end, and the missing part is taken from the germline J gene. Trimming stripped 5 bases from V and 0 bases from J, with 11 bases between. This CDR3 has 14 amino acids. CDR1 is NSQYPW, CDR2 LRSPGD, per germline (reference sequence).

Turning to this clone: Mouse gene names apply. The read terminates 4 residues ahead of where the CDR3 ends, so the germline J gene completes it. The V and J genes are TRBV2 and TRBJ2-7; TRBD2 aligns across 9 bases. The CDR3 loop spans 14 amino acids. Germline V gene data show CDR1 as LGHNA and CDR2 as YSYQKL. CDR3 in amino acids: CASSQDLGGYEQYF. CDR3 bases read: TGTGCCAGCAGCCAAGATCTGGGGGGGTAT.

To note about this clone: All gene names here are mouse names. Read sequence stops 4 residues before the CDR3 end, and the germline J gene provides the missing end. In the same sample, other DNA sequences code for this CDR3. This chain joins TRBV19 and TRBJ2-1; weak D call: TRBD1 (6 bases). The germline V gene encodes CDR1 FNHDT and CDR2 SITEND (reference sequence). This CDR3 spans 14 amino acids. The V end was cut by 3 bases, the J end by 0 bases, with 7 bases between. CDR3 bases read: TGTGCCAGCAGTACGGGACATAACTATGCT. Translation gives CASSTGHNYA. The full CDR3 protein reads CASSTGHNYAEQFF.

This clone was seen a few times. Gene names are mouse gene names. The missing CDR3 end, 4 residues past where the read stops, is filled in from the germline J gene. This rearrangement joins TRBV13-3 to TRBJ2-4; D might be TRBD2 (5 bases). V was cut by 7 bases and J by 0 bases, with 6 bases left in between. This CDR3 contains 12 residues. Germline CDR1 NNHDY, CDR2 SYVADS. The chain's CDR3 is CASLGSQNTLYF. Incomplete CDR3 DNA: TGTGCCAGCCTGGGTAGTCAAAAC.

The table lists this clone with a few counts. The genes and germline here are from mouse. The sequenced CDR3 bases are TGCACCTGCAGTTCCCCACAGGGCGCCTATGCT. Protein: CTCSSPQGAYA. The full CDR3 protein is CTCSSPQGAYAEQFF. The rearrangement joins TRBV1 to TRBJ2-1; TRBD1 is a possible D gene (6 bases). The read comes to an end 4 residues before the CDR3 does, leaving the germline J gene to fill in the end. The CDR3 has 15 residues. Deletions cut 5 bases from V and 3 bases from J, with 14 bases between. Germline CDR1 and CDR2: NSQYPW and LRSPGD (reference sequence). The complete variable domain, with remaining parts taken from reference TRBV1 and TRBJ2-1, reads VTLLEQNPRWRLVPRGQAVNLRCILKNSQYPWMSWYQQDLQKQLQWLFTLRSPGDKEVKSLPGADYLATRVTDTELRLQVANMSQGRTLYCTCSSPQGAYAEQFFGPGTRLTVL.

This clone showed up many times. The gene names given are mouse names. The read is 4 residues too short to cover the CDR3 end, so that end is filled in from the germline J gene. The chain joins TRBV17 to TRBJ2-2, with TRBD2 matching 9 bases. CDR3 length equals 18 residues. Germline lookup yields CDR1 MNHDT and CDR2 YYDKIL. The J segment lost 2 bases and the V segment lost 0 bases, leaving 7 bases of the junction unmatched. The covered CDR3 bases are TGTGCTAGCAGTAGAGATCCCCGGGACTGGGTTAACACCGGG. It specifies CASSRDPRDWVNTG. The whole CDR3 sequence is CASSRDPRDWVNTGQLYF.

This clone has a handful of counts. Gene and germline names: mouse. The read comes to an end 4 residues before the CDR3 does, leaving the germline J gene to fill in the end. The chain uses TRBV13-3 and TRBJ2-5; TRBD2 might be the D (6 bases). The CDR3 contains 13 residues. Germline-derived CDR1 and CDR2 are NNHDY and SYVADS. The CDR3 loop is CASSSWGRDTQYF. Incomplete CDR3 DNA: TGTGCCAGCAGTTCCTGGGGTAGGGAC.

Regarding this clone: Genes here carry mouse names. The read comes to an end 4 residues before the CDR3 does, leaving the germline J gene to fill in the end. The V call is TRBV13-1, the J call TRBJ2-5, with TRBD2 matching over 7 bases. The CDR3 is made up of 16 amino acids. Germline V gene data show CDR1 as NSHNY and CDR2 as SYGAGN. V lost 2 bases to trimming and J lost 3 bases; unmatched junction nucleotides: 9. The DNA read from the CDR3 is TGTGCCAGCAGTGAGATTCCGGGGGGGTCACAAGAC. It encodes CASSEIPGGSQD. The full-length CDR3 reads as CASSEIPGGSQDTQYF.

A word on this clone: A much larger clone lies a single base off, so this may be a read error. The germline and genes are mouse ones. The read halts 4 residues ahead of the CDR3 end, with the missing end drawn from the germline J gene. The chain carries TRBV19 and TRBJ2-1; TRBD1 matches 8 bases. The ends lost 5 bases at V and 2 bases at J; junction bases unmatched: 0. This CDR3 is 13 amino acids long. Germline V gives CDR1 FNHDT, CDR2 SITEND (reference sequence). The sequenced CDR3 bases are TGTGCCAGCAGGGGACAGGACTATGCT. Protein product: CASRGQDYA. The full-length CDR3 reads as CASRGQDYAEQFF.

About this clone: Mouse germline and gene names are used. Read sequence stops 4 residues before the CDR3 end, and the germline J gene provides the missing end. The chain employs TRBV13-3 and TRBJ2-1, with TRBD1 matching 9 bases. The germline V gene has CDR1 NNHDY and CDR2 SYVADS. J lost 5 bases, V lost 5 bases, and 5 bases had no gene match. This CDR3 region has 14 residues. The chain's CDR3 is CASRPGQGNAEQFF. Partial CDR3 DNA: TGTGCCAGCAGACCGGGACAGGGTAATGCT.

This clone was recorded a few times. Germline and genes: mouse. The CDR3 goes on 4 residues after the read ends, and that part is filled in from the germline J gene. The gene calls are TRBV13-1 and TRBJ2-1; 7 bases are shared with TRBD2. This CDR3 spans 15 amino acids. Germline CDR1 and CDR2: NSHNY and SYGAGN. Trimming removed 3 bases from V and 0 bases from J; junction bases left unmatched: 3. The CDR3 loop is CASSADWANYAEQFF. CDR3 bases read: TGTGCCAGCAGTGCCGACTGGGCTAACTATGCT.

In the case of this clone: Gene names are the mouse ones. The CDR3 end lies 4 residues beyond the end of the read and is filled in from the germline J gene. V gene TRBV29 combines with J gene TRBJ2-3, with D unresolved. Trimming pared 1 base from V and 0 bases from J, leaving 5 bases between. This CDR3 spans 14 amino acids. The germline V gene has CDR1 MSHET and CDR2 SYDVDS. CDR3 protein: CASSLYSSAETLYF. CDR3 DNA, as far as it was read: TGTGCTAGCAGTTTATACAGTAGTGCAGAA.